Below, 9 T cell receptor beta chains from the same sample are listed, as sequenced in a study of OX40 agonist ivuxolimab in advanced cancers. Assay used: immunoSEQ multiplex PCR; TCRdb lists only in-frame clones, some missing. The table lists 10,000 to 15,000 clones, around 73% of them singletons. Sequenced here: CD4+ or CD8+ T cells sorted from blood, sampled in a trial of the OX40 agonist ivuxolimab. These receptor sequences come from an adult with an advanced solid tumor such as melanoma, head and neck, liver or kidney cancer.

The chain is built from TRBV5-4 and TRBJ2-7, with no clear D. This CDR3 spans 15 amino acids. Germline V gene data show CDR1 as SGHNT and CDR2 as YYREEE (reference sequence). The V end was cut by 1 base, the J end by 2 bases, with 13 bases between. As DNA, the CDR3 is TGTGCCAGCAGCTTGATGGGCTCCTTAACCTACGAGCAGTACTTC. It is translated as CASSLMGSLTYEQYF.

The rearrangement uses TRBV7-2 and TRBJ2-7; 7 positions match TRBD1. CDR3 length: 15 residues. With V trimmed by 0 bases and J by 0 bases, 2 bases remained unmatched. The V gene's germline CDR1 is SGHTA and CDR2 FQGNSA. The CDR3 bases are TGTGCCAGCAGCTTAGCGACAGGGAGCTCCTACGAGCAGTACTTC. Amino acids: CASSLATGSSYEQYF.

The rearrangement links TRBV4-2 to TRBJ2-5, with 9 bases identical to TRBD2. The better agreement between TRBJ2-7 and the DNA end casts doubt on the J call. Germline V lookup: CDR1 LGHNA, CDR2 YNFKEQ. CDR3 length: 16 amino acids. CDR3 protein: CASSQDVLAGHYEQYF. The CDR3 region has the DNA TGTGCCAGCAGCCAAGATGTCCTAGCGGGACACTACGAGCAGTACTTC.

The chain is built from TRBV6-6 and TRBJ2-1; possible D gene TRBD2, 7 bases. The germline V gene encodes CDR1 MNHNY and CDR2 SVGAGI (reference sequence). V lost 5 bases, J lost 6 bases, and 17 bases lay in between. The CDR3 extends over 15 amino acids. The CDR3 protein is CASSPSGEGPNEQFF. CDR3 sequence (DNA): TGTGCCAGCAGTCCCTCAGGGGAGGGCCCCAATGAGCAGTTCTTC.

This chain connects TRBV4-1 to TRBJ2-1, with D perhaps matching TRBD1 (6 bases). CDR1 is MGHRA and CDR2 is YSYEKL in the germline V gene. V was pared by 1 base and J by 9 bases, with 19 bases between. The CDR3 runs to 16 residues. The CDR3 region is CASSQVTHQGIGEQFF. The DNA for the CDR3 is TGCGCCAGCAGCCAAGTAACTCACCAGGGGATAGGTGAGCAGTTCTTC.

This clone was picked up one time. The J gene is TRBJ1-6, the V gene TRBV5-8; D remains ambiguous. Per germline, CDR1 SGHTS and CDR2 YDEGEE. CDR3 length: 13 residues. V was pared by 0 bases and J by 7 bases, with 5 bases between. In DNA form, the CDR3 reads TGTGCCAGCAGCTTGGTTAGGAATTCACCCCTCCACTTT. This encodes CASSLVRNSPLHF.

The chain couples TRBV2 to TRBJ2-7, with 9 bases that match TRBD1. The V gene end was trimmed by 6 bases and the J gene end by 3 bases; junction bases not matched to a gene: 6. Germline V gene data show CDR1 as SNHLY and CDR2 as FYNNEI. The CDR3 is 14 amino acids. CDR3 in amino acids: CASSWGQGVYEQYF. As DNA, the CDR3 is TGTGCCAGCAGCTGGGGACAGGGTGTCTACGAGCAGTACTTC.

The table lists this clone with a count of one. The chain has TRBV30 and TRBJ2-7, with D perhaps matching TRBD1 (5 bases). Germline lookup yields CDR1 GTSNPN and CDR2 SVGIG (reference sequence). The CDR3 covers 13 residues. With 3 bases removed from V and 3 bases from J, the gap between germline ends came to 12 bases. This CDR3 is CAWSLGQRYEQYF. The CDR3 region has the DNA TGTGCCTGGAGCCTGGGGCAGCGCTACGAGCAGTACTTC.

The V and J genes are TRBV7-9 and TRBJ2-5; no firm D call. Germline CDR1 and CDR2: SEHNR and FQNEAQ (reference sequence). The CDR3 has 14 amino acids. The V gene lost 2 bases and the J gene lost 2 bases, with 9 bases spanning the gap. CDR3 sequence (DNA): TGTGCCAGCAGCTTATTGGGGTTTCAAGAGACCCAGTACTTC. It encodes CASSLLGFQETQYF. Together with reference TRBV7-9 and TRBJ2-5, the CDR3 gives the full variable domain: DTGVSQNPRHKITKRGQNVTFRCDPISEHNRLYWYRQTLGQGPEFLTYFQNEAQLEKSRLLSDRFSAERPKGSFSTLEIQRTEQGDSAMYLCASSLLGFQETQYFGPGTRLLVL.